The 8 T cell receptor beta chains given below trace back to one sample, sequenced in a study of T cell responses to AZD1222 COVID-19 vaccine. The assay was immunoSEQ multiplex PCR, and TCRdb's table has in-frame clones only and misses some. The profile shows 70,000 to 85,000 clones, about 80% of them singletons. Specimen: peripheral blood, collected 28 days after the second AZD1222 dose. Receptors originate from an adult who received the AZD1222 COVID-19 vaccine.

The rearrangement joins TRBV27 to TRBJ2-1; 10 positions match TRBD1. The CDR3 has 18 amino acids. Germline V CDR1 and CDR2: MNHEY, SMNVEV (reference sequence). The V segment lost 6 bases and the J segment 6 bases; nucleotides outside the gene matches: 17. CDR3 sequence (DNA): TGTGCCAGCAGCCCGAGAGTCAGACAGGGGGCGGCGAGCAATGAGCAGTTCTTC. Its translation is CASSPRVRQGAASNEQFF.

The CDR3 protein is CASSVTRQVAGNTIYF. The DNA of the CDR3 is TGTGCCAGCAGCGTAACGAGACAGGTGGCTGGAAACACCATATATTTT. J is TRBJ1-3 and V is TRBV9, with TRBD1 as a possible D gene (6 bases). V shed 1 base and J shed 2 bases, with 13 bases lying between them. CDR1 is SGDLS, CDR2 YYNGEE, per germline. CDR3 size: 16 residues. The full variable domain, with the rest looked up from reference TRBV9 and TRBJ1-3, is DSGVTQTPKHLITATGQRVTLRCSPRSGDLSVYWYQQSLDQGLQFLIQYYNGEERAKGNILERFSAQQFPDLHSELNLSSLELGDSALYFCASSVTRQVAGNTIYFGEGSWLTVV.

The chain uses TRBV5-4 and TRBJ2-1; 11 bases map to TRBD2. V was pared by 4 bases and J by 4 bases, with 7 bases of the junction left unmatched. CDR1 SGHNT and CDR2 YYREEE come from the germline V gene (reference sequence). The CDR3 covers 16 residues. CDR3 residues: CASSLSGRAVYNEQFF. In nucleotides, the CDR3 is TGTGCCAGCAGCCTTAGCGGGAGGGCCGTGTACAATGAGCAGTTCTTC.

This rearrangement joins TRBV18 to TRBJ2-1, with a weak D call TRBD2 (6 bases). Trimming removed 2 bases from V and 7 bases from J, with 15 bases in between. The CDR3 has 15 residues. Germline V gene lookup returns CDR1 KGHSH and CDR2 LQKENI. The CDR3 DNA is TGTGCCAGCTCACCAGAACTCCAGGAGGGGAATGAGCAGTTCTTC. Translated: CASSPELQEGNEQFF.

V is TRBV28 and J is TRBJ2-3; 9 bases are shared with TRBD2. V shed 1 base, J shed 4 bases, and the junction held 3 bases outside the gene matches. This CDR3 has 15 amino acids. CDR1 and CDR2 (germline): MDHEN, SYDVKM. The CDR3 DNA reads TGTGCCAGCAGTTTATTAAGCGGGAGGTCAGATACGCAGTATTTT. Protein sequence: CASSLLSGRSDTQYF.

The V gene is TRBV2, the J gene TRBJ2-2; unclear D gene. V dropped 11 bases and J dropped 1 base, with 11 bases sitting between them. Germline lookup yields CDR1 SNHLY and CDR2 FYNNEI. CDR3 length: 13 amino acids. CDR3 amino acids: CAGNDQNTGELFF. The CDR3 bases are TGTGCCGGCAATGACCAGAACACCGGGGAGCTGTTTTTT. Looking up the rest from reference TRBV2 and TRBJ2-2 gives the full variable domain: EPEVTQTPSHQVTQMGQEVILRCVPISNHLYFYWYRQILGQKVEFLVSFYNNEISEKSEIFDDQFSVERPDGSNFTLKIRSTKLEDSAMYFCAGNDQNTGELFFGEGSRLTVL.

The chain carries TRBV6-2 or TRBV6-3 and TRBJ2-7; no definite D call. V lost 5 bases to trimming and J lost 3 bases, with 5 bases between them. Germline V gene lookup returns CDR1 MNHEY and CDR2 SVGEGT. The CDR3 has 11 residues. In DNA form, the CDR3 reads TGTGCCAGCAGTCAGTACTACGAGCAGTACTTC. It yields the protein CASSQYYEQYF.

A few counts support this clone. The chain employs TRBV27 and TRBJ1-5, with 8 bases lining up with TRBD1. The J segment lost 5 bases and the V segment lost 5 bases, leaving 11 bases of the junction unmatched. The CDR3 contains 16 residues. Germline V gives CDR1 MNHEY, CDR2 SMNVEV (reference sequence). The CDR3 nucleotides are TGTGCCAGCAGTCCCCGGACAGGGACTATGGATCAGCCCCAGCATTTT. Translating it yields CASSPRTGTMDQPQHF.